This TCR beta chain derives from a study of cytomegalovirus exposure and HLA in healthy donors. Study results and caveats: As a later analysis revealed, the rate of TCR association differed by HLA locus, with DRB1 most and HLA-C fewest. In vitro, three CMV-associated chains proved specific for CMV antigens. TCR beta V- and J-gene trimming was later associated with a missense DCLRE1C variant. In an earlier analysis, productive rearrangement rates for most beta V segments clustered near 87% or 30%.

This CDR3 is 14 amino acids long. In germline, CDR1 is SGHRS, CDR2 YFSETQ. Trimming shortened V by 0 bases and J by 1 base, and 7 bases separated the two germline ends. This clone was picked up a small number of times. The antigen is undetermined. Vbeta (60) and Jbeta (13) primers were used in the PCR. TCRdb's table, derived via immunoSEQ multiplex PCR, lists solely in-frame clones and lacks some. The data contain 120,000 to 150,000 clones, approximately 9% of them singletons. Sequenced: PBMCs. This TCR derives from a male donor in good health and CMV-seronegative. The rearrangement uses TRBV5-1 and TRBJ1-1, with D possibly matching TRBD1 (5 bases). The CDR3 here is CASSLDRSNTEAFF. The CDR3 DNA reads TGCGCCAGCAGCTTGGACAGGTCGAACACTGAAGCTTTCTTT.